This T cell receptor (beta chain) was identified during a study of cytomegalovirus exposure and HLA in healthy donors. Looking at the study overall: Falling in the Caucasian-associated ancestry cluster were 81% of some 400 genotyped donors.

The study ran its PCR with 60 Vbeta and 13 Jbeta primers. Original processing notes: About 12 million shared chains were among the 60 million to 80 million unique TCR beta chains that a later analysis counted. Assay: immunoSEQ multiplex PCR; the TCRdb copy retains only in-frame clones and omits some. V and J calls and clone size come straight from that table; D and trimming were deduced from the DNA. The table gives around 100,000 clones; the top ten clones make up 0.5% to 0.7% of it. The CDR3 has 13 residues. V shed 2 bases and J 6 bases; nucleotides not matched to a gene: 2. CDR1 and CDR2 (germline): SGHNT, YYREEE (reference sequence). In the case of this clone: Its antigen is still unknown.

Regarding the study as a whole: A likely sequencing artifact accounted for one observed cluster of highly shared sequence variants. The authors later found most CMV-associated TCR beta chains appeared HLA-restricted.

The source is a man in his forties or fifties in good health and CMV-seronegative. The sample taken for sequencing was PBMCs. The V gene is TRBV5-4, the J gene TRBJ1-2; the match to TRBD1 covers 9 bases. CDR3: CASSFGTGNGYTF. DNA of the CDR3: TGTGCCAGCAGCTTCGGGACAGGGAATGGCTACACCTTC. The variable domain in full, completed from reference TRBV5-4 and TRBJ1-2, reads ETGVTQSPTHLIKTRGQQVTLRCSSQSGHNTVSWYQQALGQGPQFIFQYYREEENGRGNFPPRFSGLQFPNYSSELNVNALELDDSALYLCASSFGTGNGYTFGSGTRLTVV.